The entry below gives a single TCR beta chain sequence along with its context. No cognate antigen has been identified for it. Per the germline V gene, SGHTA is the CDR1 and FQGNSA is the CDR2. Clipping removes 1 base from V and 7 bases from J, with 7 as the unmatched junction base count. CDR3 length: 15 amino acids, cysteine to phenylalanine. Of the read, only the CDR3 DNA is kept; its 45 bases are in frame from base 1. The cohort comprised some 730 healthy bone marrow donors. All cohort members were sampled while nominally healthy, although unrecorded immune exposures were likely present. The donor was CMV seropositive and was included in the group of about 290 seropositive cohort members. A peripheral blood sample was collected from each donor, and TCR beta sequencing was performed on peripheral blood mononuclear cells. Genomic DNA extraction from the blood cell samples was performed with the Qiagen DNeasy Blood Extraction Kit.

Receptors were amplified or captured by the immunoSEQ multiplex PCR assay. For the multiplex PCR, a mixture combining 60 forward primers for TCR Vbeta segments and 13 reverse primers for TCR Jbeta segments was used. A multiplex PCR assay on genomic DNA amplified the CDR3 region of rearranged TCR beta genes. On the Illumina HiSeq System, the amplified TCR beta libraries were sequenced as 87-base-pair reads. Per the source publication's procedure: Across the 666 repertoires, a later analysis counted tens of millions of unique TCR beta chains, around 11 million of which were shared by at least two donors. Raw reads were error-corrected and collapsed into unique sequences by a nearest-neighbor algorithm in which closely related sequences were merged to remove PCR and sequencing errors. To assign V, D and J gene segments, CDR3 sequences were aligned to IMGT reference sequences. For a sequence to be retained, a match of at least six nucleotides to both a V gene segment and a J gene segment was required. A rearrangement was called productive if the CDR3 had no stop codons and remained in frame with V and J, and every other rearrangement was called non-productive. Following IMGT convention, CDR3 was defined as the stretch from the second conserved V-encoded cysteine to the conserved J-encoded phenylalanine. Sequences without an unambiguous match to a single V gene segment were excluded from the earlier analysis of almost 600 of the donors. In an earlier analysis of approximately 560 of the donors, a V segment was called functional when productive rearrangements were above 56.7%, and segregating when the standard deviation between donors exceeded 5%. To diagnose cytomegalovirus status from the catalog of TCR beta chain sequences, a statistical classification framework was built. In a later analysis, TCR nucleotide sequences were compared against IMGT/GENE-DB human TR gene sequences so that V and J genes could be assigned. A later analysis assigned CDR3 sequences and most-parsimonious VDJ recombination scenarios with the TCRdist pipeline. A later analysis defined each TCR beta chain by its CDR3 amino acid sequence plus V-gene family, and excluded reads lacking a unique V-gene family. In a later analysis, 500 to 700 highly shared, low-generation-probability nucleotide sequences were removed to address suspected cross-contamination and a sequencing artifact. For each public chain, a later analysis derived a clonal expansion index from normalized ranks of inferred template counts within each repertoire. A later analysis computed generation probabilities with a VDJ recombination model fitted to out-of-frame rearrangements, and checked the results against IGoR. A later analysis scored TCR-TCR, TCR-HLA and TCR-CMV co-occurrence with hypergeometric tests, applying a repertoire-size bias correction to TCR pairs. False discovery rates were estimated in a later analysis by permuting HLA or CMV assignments 20 times. A later analysis grouped co-occurring TCRs with DBSCAN, adding TCRdist sequence similarity when clustering within HLA-allele-positive subsets. Repertoires with fewer than 30,000 or more than 120,000 public chains were left out of co-occurrence clustering, as were five repertoires with anomalous nucleotide sharing. The table comes from immuneACCESS by way of TCRdb, which keeps in-frame sequences with V and J called. Part of the clones is missing from these tables; in studies checked, under half for an unresolved V gene and the rest for unknown reasons. D and trimming come from the DNA, and the V and J calls and clone size come from that table. This sample's table lists some 75,000 clones. 6.5% to 9.5% of the sample lies in the top ten.

The entry originates in a study of cytomegalovirus exposure and HLA in healthy donors (dated by TCRdb to 2015 to 2018). For the wider study: An earlier analysis of approximately 640 of the donors reported about 250 Gb of sequence data and about 100 million unique TCR beta sequences from 150 million to 200 million T cells. Around 320 gigabases of sequencing data and 70 million to 85 million unique TCR sequences were included in an early release covering about 700 HLA-typed donors. Among the roughly 390 genotyped donors, approximately 81% belonged to the genetic ancestry cluster associated with self-reported Caucasian donors. The study was designed to test whether signatures of past pathogen exposure could be identified by cataloging public T cell receptors. The study used immunosequencing to profile the T cell repertoires of under 700 subjects and linked those repertoires to cytomegalovirus serostatus. A separate validation cohort of approximately 120 different subjects was used in addition to the roughly 700-subject first cohort. To predict cytomegalovirus infection status, the study brought together high-throughput TCR immunosequencing, statistical association of individual TCRs with disease status, and machine learning. A later analysis re-analyzed previously published TCR beta repertoires from approximately 700 donors and added high-resolution HLA genotyping to study TCR occurrence patterns. Rather than using new phenotypic data, the later analysis identified candidate immune exposures from TCR beta sequences and from how often those sequences occurred across donors. In an earlier analysis of more than 550 of the donors, high-throughput TCR beta sequencing was used to judge whether each TCR beta V gene segment behaved as functional or pseudogenic. Donor age, sex, ethnicity and CMV serostatus were compiled alongside the repertoire data. A later genetic analysis took genome-wide SNP genotypes for about 65% of the 666 donors and used that subset as a discovery cohort. All discovery cohort repertoires had been generated using a single sequencing platform. HLA typing included class I and class II loci at four-digit resolution. Typing coverage differed by locus: A, B, C, DRB1 and DQB1 were typed in roughly 620-630 donors, DQA1 in approximately 520, DPA1 in 600 to 610, and DPB1 in roughly 470. Because of strong linkage in the cohort, five DR-DQ haplotypes were treated as single units for association and clustering. Across 300 to 400 genotyped donors of the cohort, an average of about 250,000 unique TCR beta nucleotide sequences per donor were sequenced, and approximately 19% of those sequences were non-productive.

Overall results and qualifications from the work: It was suggested by the authors that the approach could potentially be generalized to other disease states and immunological phenotypes. Three of the identified cytomegalovirus-associated TCR beta chains were confirmed in vitro to be specific for cytomegalovirus antigens. Because HLA typing was unavailable for some donors at each locus, only the typed subset was used in association tests. Linkage disequilibrium might explain the correlated functional status among segregating V segments, but an unknown experimental factor could not be ruled out. In the study, approximately 160 TCR beta chains were listed as associated with cytomegalovirus. V-gene and J-gene trimming of TCR beta chains was associated with a missense DCLRE1C variant in a later genetic analysis, and the association was replicated in an independent cohort. The classifier was reported to diagnose cytomegalovirus status with high specificity and sensitivity in both the original and validation cohorts. When HLA alleles, especially DR and DQ, strongly co-occurred, attributing TCR associations to individual alleles was difficult. The earlier analysis of fewer than 750 of the donors excluded some 15 rarely observed V segments, including chromosome 9 orphons, because counts were too low. Because the 87-base-pair reads could not distinguish some IMGT-functional V segments, including TRBV6-2 and TRBV6-3, those segments were excluded. Compared with equally common non-associated chains, HLA-associated TCR beta chains in a later analysis were more clonally expanded and had lower generation probabilities. Specific HLA alleles were associated with 16,951 TCR beta sequences at a false discovery rate of 0.05 in a later analysis. The presence/absence analyses assumed that sequencing depth was roughly uniform across donors, and that assumption may not be true. The sequencing pipeline was judged likely to have produced a cluster of highly shared sequence variants as a technical artifact. In a later analysis, several top co-occurrence clusters were reported to appear linked to parvovirus B19, influenza, CMV and Epstein-Barr virus. In an earlier analysis of about 600 of the donors, most TCR beta V segments appeared in productive rearrangements about 87% or about 30% of the time, broadly matching IMGT annotations. In this cohort, only TCR beta chains were sequenced, and detectable features were limited by the absence of alpha or paired-chain data. Most TCR sequences were observed very rarely across donors, whereas some public TCRs were present in many individuals. A further reported finding was that TCR beta sequences accurately predicted the HLA-A and HLA-B alleles for most subjects in the first cohort. The only immune exposure information available for the cohort was CMV serostatus. A later genetic analysis reported fewer N-insertions in productive TCRs among donors in an Asian-associated ancestry cluster than the approximately 670-donor mean. According to a later analysis, most CMV-associated TCR beta chains appeared to be HLA-restricted, and the HLA associations seemed to be driven largely by CMV exposure. A later analysis found that TCR association rates varied across HLA loci, with DRB1 alleles showing the most associated TCRs and HLA-C alleles the fewest.

The rearrangement joined TRBV7-2 to TRBJ2-5; 9 central bases correspond to TRBD2. The sequencing input was PBMCs. This clonotype was sampled from a female donor in good health and CMV-seropositive. The CDR3 corresponds to CASSLDVSREGTQYF. The sequenced DNA: TGTGCCAGCAGCTTAGATGTTTCGCGGGAGGGGACCCAGTACTTC.